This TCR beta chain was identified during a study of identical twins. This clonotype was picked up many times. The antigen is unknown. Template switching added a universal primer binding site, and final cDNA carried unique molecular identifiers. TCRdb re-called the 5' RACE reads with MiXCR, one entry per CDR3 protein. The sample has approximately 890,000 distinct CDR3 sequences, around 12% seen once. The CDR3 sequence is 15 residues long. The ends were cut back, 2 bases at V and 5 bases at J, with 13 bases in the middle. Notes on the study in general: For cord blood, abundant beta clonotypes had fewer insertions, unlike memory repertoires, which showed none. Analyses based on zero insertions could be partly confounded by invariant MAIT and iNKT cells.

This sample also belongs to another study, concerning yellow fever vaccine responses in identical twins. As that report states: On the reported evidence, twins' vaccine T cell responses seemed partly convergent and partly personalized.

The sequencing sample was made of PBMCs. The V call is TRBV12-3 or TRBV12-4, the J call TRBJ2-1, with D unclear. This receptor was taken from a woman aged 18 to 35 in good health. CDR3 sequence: CASSLLVIGDNEQFF. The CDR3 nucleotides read TGTGCCAGCAGTTTATTGGTAATTGGCGACAATGAGCAGTTCTTC.